These 8 T cell receptor beta chains originate from one sample sequenced in a study of human T cells and chemical hapten exposure (dated by TCRdb to the early 2020s). The receptor library was made with RACE. These reads were obtained on a NextSeq 500. TCRdb reanalyzed the raw reads on its own, using fastp at Q25 for trimming and MiXCR for clone calling, and kept in-frame beta chains. Every entry covers one CDR3 protein and lists the most common genes and DNA from its rows. The sample table lists 50,000 or so distinct CDR3 sequences, more than 9.5% of them with a count of one. About 2% of the sample lies in the top ten. The label giving this sample's time point can be read as: patch test 1, 2 weeks after DPC sensitization. Read against the paper, the sample's treatment or condition label means: therapeutic diphenylcyclopropenone sensitization with weekly scalp DPC. Total RNA was extracted from unfractionated whole blood that had been collected in Tempus Blood RNA tubes.

The sequences come from whole blood, collected in connection with sensitization to the hapten diphenylcyclopropenone (DPC). These TCRs come from a woman between 35 and 50 years old with alopecia areata. Some clones in this sample may be carry-over from other donors' samples.

The V gene is TRBV5-1, the J gene TRBJ2-1; perhaps TRBD1 as D (5 bases). V lost 2 bases, J lost 1 base, and 10 bases lay in between. This CDR3 region has 15 residues. Germline V CDR1 and CDR2: SGHRS, YFSETQ. The CDR3 loop is CASSFRQGSYNEQFF. The CDR3 DNA is TGCGCCAGCAGCTTCCGTCAGGGATCCTACAATGAGCAGTTCTTC.

V and J are TRBV28 and TRBJ2-1; D gene ambiguous. V dropped 5 bases and J dropped 8 bases, with 19 bases sitting between them. This CDR3 is 15 amino acids long. The germline gives CDR1 MDHEN, CDR2 SYDVKM. The CDR3 sequence is CASSSLVHLSDEQFF. The CDR3 region has the DNA TGTGCCAGCAGTAGTCTAGTCCATTTGTCGGATGAGCAGTTCTTC.

This clonotype came up many times. The chain uses TRBV6-5 and TRBJ1-2; tentative D call: TRBD1 (5 bases). Looked up from germline, CDR1 is MNHEY and CDR2 is SVGAGI. V was pared by 4 bases and J by 8 bases, with 11 bases between. This CDR3 region has 12 residues. The CDR3 DNA sequence: TGTGCCAGCAGTTCCATGGGGGTGGGCTACACCTTC. Amino acids: CASSSMGVGYTF.

The rearrangement links TRBV3-1 to TRBJ2-7; weak D call: TRBD1 (6 bases). CDR3 size: 14 residues. V shed 4 bases and J shed 2 bases, with 12 bases lying between them. Germline V gene lookup returns CDR1 LGHDT and CDR2 YNNKEL (reference sequence). CDR3 DNA sequence: TGTGCCAGCAGCCCCAGACAGGAGACCTACGAGCAGTACTTC. It specifies CASSPRQETYEQYF.

This clonotype was detected many times. The V gene is TRBV9, the J gene TRBJ1-4; 9 bases agree with TRBD1. This CDR3 contains 15 residues. Per germline, CDR1 SGDLS and CDR2 YYNGEE. With 2 bases clipped from V and 5 bases from J, the junction kept 4 bases outside the gene matches. The chain's CDR3 is CASSVTGGENEKLFF. The CDR3 DNA sequence: TGTGCCAGCAGCGTCACAGGGGGCGAGAATGAAAAACTGTTTTTT. The complete variable domain, with remaining parts taken from reference TRBV9 and TRBJ1-4, reads DSGVTQTPKHLITATGQRVTLRCSPRSGDLSVYWYQQSLDQGLQFLIQYYNGEERAKGNILERFSAQQFPDLHSELNLSSLELGDSALYFCASSVTGGENEKLFFGSGTQLSVL.

The chain carries TRBV10-3 and TRBJ2-1; no definite D call. V lost 9 bases, J lost 7 bases, and 10 bases lay in between. Looked up from germline, CDR1 is ENHRY and CDR2 is SYGVKD. The CDR3 extends over 11 amino acids. This chain's CDR3 is CAIAIMNEQFF. For the CDR3, the DNA is TGTGCCATTGCAATAATGAATGAGCAGTTCTTC.

The chain carries TRBV20-1 and TRBJ2-3; D possibly corresponds to TRBD1 (6 bases). The ends were cut back, 0 bases at V and 3 bases at J, with 22 bases in the middle. The V gene's germline CDR1 is DFQATT and CDR2 SNEGSKA (reference sequence). CDR3 length: 18 amino acids. The CDR3 protein is CSARDKRVVQGRTDTQYF. CDR3 in DNA: TGCAGTGCTAGAGATAAAAGGGTCGTACAGGGTAGAACAGATACGCAGTATTTT.

This clonotype was counted between two and nine times. The chain recombines TRBV28 with TRBJ1-4, with TRBD1 as a possible D gene (5 bases). Looked up from germline, CDR1 is MDHEN and CDR2 is SYDVKM. The ends were cut back, 3 bases at V and 4 bases at J, with 12 bases in the middle. The CDR3 runs 15 residues. In nucleotides, the CDR3 is TGTGCCAGCAGTTTTAGAGGGGCGGGTAATGAAAAACTGTTTTTT. It is translated as CASSFRGAGNEKLFF.